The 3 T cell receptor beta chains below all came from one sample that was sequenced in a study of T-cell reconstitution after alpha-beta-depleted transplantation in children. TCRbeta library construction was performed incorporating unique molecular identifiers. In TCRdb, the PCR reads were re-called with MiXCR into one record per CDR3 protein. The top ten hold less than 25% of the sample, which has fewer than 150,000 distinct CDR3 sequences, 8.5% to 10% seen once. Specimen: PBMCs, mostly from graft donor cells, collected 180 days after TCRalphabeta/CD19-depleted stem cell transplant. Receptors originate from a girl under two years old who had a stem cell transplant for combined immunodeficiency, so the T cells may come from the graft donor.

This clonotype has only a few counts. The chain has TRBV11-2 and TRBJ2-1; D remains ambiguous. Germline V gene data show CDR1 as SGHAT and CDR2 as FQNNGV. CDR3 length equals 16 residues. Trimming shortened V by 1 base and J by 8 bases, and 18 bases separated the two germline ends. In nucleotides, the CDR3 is TGTGCCAGCAGCTTAGGACGCATTGCTCGTCGGGATGAGCAGTTCTTC. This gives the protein CASSLGRIARRDEQFF.

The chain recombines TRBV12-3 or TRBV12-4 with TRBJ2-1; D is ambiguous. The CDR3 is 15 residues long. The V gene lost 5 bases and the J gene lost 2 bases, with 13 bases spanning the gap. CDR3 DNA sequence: TGTGCCAGCAGTAACCAGCTAGGCCCCTACAATGAGCAGTTCTTC. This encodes CASSNQLGPYNEQFF.

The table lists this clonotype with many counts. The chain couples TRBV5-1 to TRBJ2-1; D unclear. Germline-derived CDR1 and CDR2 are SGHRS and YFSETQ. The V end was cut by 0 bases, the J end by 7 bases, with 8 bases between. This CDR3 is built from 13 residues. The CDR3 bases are TGCGCCAGCAGCTTGGACGTTTATAATGAGCAGTTCTTC. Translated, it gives CASSLDVYNEQFF.